This entry lists 26 T cell receptor beta chains sequenced from one sample in a study of early T cells in non-severe SARS-CoV-2 infection. TCRdb reprocessed the 5' RACE reads with MiXCR, giving one entry per CDR3 protein. The data contain 45,000 to 65,000 distinct CDR3 sequences, 9% to 9.5% of them singletons. Sample: whole blood. The origin of the receptors is an adult who was a healthcare worker with PCR-confirmed SARS-CoV-2 infection or an uninfected control (not recorded which).

There are a few counts of this clonotype. The V gene is TRBV10-1, the J gene TRBJ2-3, with D possibly being TRBD1 or TRBD2 (5 bases each). The CDR3 is 15 amino acids. Germline-derived CDR1 and CDR2 are WNHNN and SYGVQD (reference sequence). The V and J ends lost 0 bases and 0 bases respectively, with 7 bases between them. The CDR3 DNA sequence: TGCGCCAGCAGTGAGTCGGGACCGAGCACAGATACGCAGTATTTT. This encodes CASSESGPSTDTQYF.

The chain combines TRBV29-1 with TRBJ2-7; no clear D. This CDR3 contains 11 residues. V lost 7 bases, J lost 3 bases, and 10 bases lay in between. From germline, CDR1 is SQVTM and CDR2 ANQGSEA. The CDR3: CSAMYYYEQYF. CDR3 DNA: TGCAGCGCCATGTACTACTACGAGCAGTACTTC.

This clonotype was observed at least ten times. The chain combines TRBV14 with TRBJ2-7; D assignment may be TRBD1 or TRBD2 (5 bases each). The CDR3 runs 14 residues. Looked up from germline, CDR1 is SGHDN and CDR2 is FVKESK. Trimming removed 4 bases at V and 2 bases at J, with 12 bases between. In DNA form, the CDR3 reads TGTGCCAGCAGCCGTTGGGACGGACCCTACGAGCAGTACTTC. Translated: CASSRWDGPYEQYF.

In this sample, this clonotype turned up many times. The J gene is TRBJ1-6, the V gene TRBV20-1, with 10 bases identical to TRBD1. Germline V gene lookup returns CDR1 DFQATT and CDR2 SNEGSKA (reference sequence). The CDR3 is 17 amino acids. J lost 5 bases, V lost 0 bases, and 7 bases had no gene match. CDR3 DNA: TGCAGTGCTAGAGATCTGGGGGGACAGGGGAATAATTCACCCCTCCACTTT. It encodes CSARDLGGQGNNSPLHF.

In this sample, this clonotype turned up a few times. J is TRBJ2-2 and V is TRBV9, with 14 bases fitting TRBD2. The CDR3 has 17 residues. V lost 4 bases to trimming and J lost 6 bases; unmatched junction nucleotides: 8. Germline V lookup: CDR1 SGDLS, CDR2 YYNGEE. The CDR3 DNA sequence: TGTGCCAGCAGCCTCAGGACTAGCGGGGGGAGTTCCGGGGAGCTGTTTTTT. Residues: CASSLRTSGGSSGELFF.

This clonotype showed up just a few times. The V and J genes are TRBV2 and TRBJ2-2, with D possibly TRBD2 on 6 matching bases. V lost 4 bases to trimming and J lost 6 bases, with 15 bases between them. The V gene's germline CDR1 is SNHLY and CDR2 FYNNEI. This CDR3 has 15 residues. The CDR3 is CASSVREAGSGELFF. The CDR3, as DNA: TGTGCCAGCAGTGTAAGGGAGGCAGGGTCCGGGGAGCTGTTTTTT.

The V and J genes are TRBV29-1 and TRBJ1-1; D may be TRBD1 (5 bases). Germline V lookup: CDR1 SQVTM, CDR2 ANQGSEA. This CDR3 is built from 14 residues. V shed 7 bases and J shed 4 bases, with 19 bases lying between them. The CDR3 coding sequence is TGCAGCGCTGATGCCCCCAGCGGGGGCACTGAAGCTTTCTTT. It yields the protein CSADAPSGGTEAFF. Full variable domain (outside the CDR3, taken from reference TRBV29-1 and TRBJ1-1): SAVISQKPSRDICQRGTSLTIQCQVDSQVTMMFWYRQQPGQSLTLIATANQGSEATYESGFVIDKFPISRPNLTFSTLTVSNMSPEDSSIYLCSADAPSGGTEAFFGQGTRLTVV.

This clonotype was detected many times. The chain couples TRBV7-6 to TRBJ2-1; D possibly matches TRBD1 or TRBD2 (6 bases each). The V end was cut by 2 bases, the J end by 6 bases, with 11 bases between. The CDR3 is 14 amino acids. Per the germline V gene, CDR1 is SGHVS and CDR2 is FNYEAQ. Written as DNA, the CDR3 is TGTGCCAGCAGCTTAATAGGGGGGCTCAATGAGCAGTTCTTC. This translates into CASSLIGGLNEQFF.

V usage is TRBV25-1 and J usage is TRBJ1-4; D call uncertain. CDR1 and CDR2 (germline): MGHDK, SYGVNS. Trimming removed 9 bases at V and 9 bases at J, with 8 bases between. There are 10 residues in the CDR3. The CDR3 DNA reads TGTGCCAGACCTGAGAAAAAACTGTTTTTT. This translates into CARPEKKLFF.

V gene TRBV19 combines with J gene TRBJ1-3; no reliable D call. Trimming took 9 bases from V and 0 from J, leaving 21 bases between them. Per the germline V gene, CDR1 is LNHDA and CDR2 is SQIVND (reference sequence). The CDR3 consists of 17 residues. The CDR3 loop reads CASIGTADASSGNTIYF. The CDR3 DNA sequence: TGTGCCAGCATTGGAACAGCTGACGCCAGCTCTGGAAACACCATATATTTT.

V usage is TRBV2 and J usage is TRBJ2-7; D remains ambiguous. There are 11 residues in the CDR3. V gave up 7 bases and J gave up 3 bases, with 7 bases separating them. Per the germline V gene, CDR1 is SNHLY and CDR2 is FYNNEI. The CDR3 reads CASKSDYEQYF. In nucleotides, the CDR3 is TGTGCCAGCAAATCAGACTACGAGCAGTACTTC.

This clonotype was seen many times. J is TRBJ2-3 and V is TRBV5-4, with D possibly TRBD2 on 6 matching bases. Germline V gives CDR1 SGHNT, CDR2 YYREEE (reference sequence). V was shortened by 1 base and J by 0 bases, with 9 bases between the two germline ends. The CDR3 has 15 residues. CDR3 bases: TGTGCCAGCAGCTTGCAGGGACTGAGCACAGATACGCAGTATTTT. This translates into CASSLQGLSTDTQYF.

The chain couples TRBV5-4 to TRBJ2-2; 9 nucleotides match TRBD2. This CDR3 spans 16 amino acids. Per germline, CDR1 SGHNT and CDR2 YYREEE (reference sequence). The V segment lost 1 base and the J segment 1 base; nucleotides outside the gene matches: 2. The CDR3 nucleotides are TGTGCCAGCAGCTTGCAGCGGGGGGTGAACACCGGGGAGCTGTTTTTT. This gives the protein CASSLQRGVNTGELFF.

This clonotype has a count of ten or more. This chain joins TRBV20-1 and TRBJ2-1, with TRBD1 matching 10 bases. Germline V gene sequence: CDR1 DFQATT, CDR2 SNEGSKA (reference sequence). This CDR3 has 13 residues. The junction had 5 bases not matched to a gene; V was cut back by 5 bases and J by 7 bases. This chain's CDR3 is CSAAPGQGNEQFF. The CDR3 coding sequence is TGCAGTGCTGCACCGGGACAGGGGAATGAGCAGTTCTTC.

This clonotype was detected ten times or more. This chain joins TRBV2 and TRBJ2-6; D may be TRBD2 (5 bases). CDR3 size: 18 residues. V dropped 6 bases and J dropped 0 bases, with 18 bases sitting between them. Germline V gene sequence: CDR1 SNHLY, CDR2 FYNNEI. The CDR3: CASRTPTSGYSGANVLTF. As DNA, the CDR3 is TGTGCCAGCAGGACACCTACCTCGGGATACTCTGGGGCCAACGTCCTGACTTTC.

This clonotype was detected many times. The chain uses TRBV15 and TRBJ2-7; TRBD1 agrees at 7 bases. Trimming cost V 3 bases and J 4 bases; bases outside gene matches: 9. In germline, CDR1 is LNHNV, CDR2 YYDKDF (reference sequence). The CDR3 runs to 15 residues. The CDR3 bases are TGTGCCACCAGCAGTCCGGGACAGAAGGAATACGAGCAGTACTTC. This sequence encodes CATSSPGQKEYEQYF.

The chain employs TRBV30 and TRBJ1-1; D remains unclear. Per the germline V gene, CDR1 is GTSNPN and CDR2 is SVGIG (reference sequence). There are 12 residues in the CDR3. V was cut by 0 bases and J by 4 bases, with 6 bases left in between. The CDR3: CAWSVRGTEAFF. In DNA form, the CDR3 reads TGTGCCTGGAGTGTACGGGGCACTGAAGCTTTCTTT.

This clonotype was observed at least ten times. The chain uses TRBV27 and TRBJ2-5, with D hard to call. Trimming shortened V by 5 bases and J by 5 bases, and 9 bases separated the two germline ends. CDR1 is MNHEY and CDR2 is SMNVEV in the germline V gene (reference sequence). This CDR3 is built from 12 residues. CDR3 region: CASSLRGETQYF. The CDR3 region has the DNA TGTGCCAGCAGTCTGCGTGGGGAGACCCAGTACTTC.

This clonotype was found many times. V is TRBV3-1 and J is TRBJ2-7, with D tentatively TRBD1 or TRBD2 (5 bases each). V lost 10 bases and J lost 5, with 18 bases in between. Germline loops: CDR1 LGHDT, CDR2 YNNKEL (reference sequence). CDR3 length: 13 residues. The CDR3 coding sequence is TGTGCCACCAAGGCGTCCGGGGCCCACGAGCAGTACTTC. This sequence encodes CATKASGAHEQYF.

Many counts were recorded for this clonotype. The chain has TRBV28 and TRBJ1-4, with D unresolved. The CDR3 spans 14 residues. CDR1 and CDR2 from the germline V gene are MDHEN and SYDVKM. V was clipped by 8 bases and J by 0 bases, with 10 bases between them. CDR3 amino acids: CASRYGATNEKLFF. In DNA, the CDR3 is TGTGCCAGCCGATACGGAGCAACTAATGAAAAACTGTTTTTT. The full variable domain, completed using reference TRBV28 and TRBJ1-4, is DVKVTQSSRYLVKRTGEKVFLECVQDMDHENMFWYRQDPGLGLRLIYFSYDVKMKEKGDIPEGYSVSREKKERFSLILESASTNQTSMYLCASRYGATNEKLFFGSGTQLSVL.

This clonotype was detected ten times or more. The rearrangement links TRBV27 to TRBJ2-1; TRBD1 aligns across 9 bases. The CDR3 runs 16 residues. The germline CDR1 and CDR2 sequences are MNHEY and SMNVEV (reference sequence). Unmatched junction bases numbered 5, after V lost 4 bases and J lost 1 base. The CDR3 here is CASSSSGTGSYNEQFF. CDR3 bases: TGTGCCAGCAGTTCCTCCGGGACAGGGTCCTACAATGAGCAGTTCTTC.

This clonotype was seen ten or more times. Written as DNA, the CDR3 is TGTGCCAGTAGACCCCTCCAGACAGGCTCTGGCTACACCTTC. It encodes CASRPLQTGSGYTF. The chain employs TRBV6-2 or TRBV6-3 and TRBJ1-2; TRBD1 might be the D (6 bases). The CDR3 extends over 14 amino acids. Trimming pared 9 bases from V and 7 bases from J, leaving 21 bases between. CDR1 is MNHEY, CDR2 SVGEGT, per germline.

The genes are TRBV7-6 and TRBJ2-7, with 8 bases that match TRBD2. The V and J ends lost 5 bases and 6 bases, in that order; junction bases with no gene match: 6. The V gene's germline CDR1 is SGHVS and CDR2 FNYEAQ. The CDR3 consists of 13 residues. For the CDR3, the DNA is TGTGCCAGCAGCCTTGGACTAGCTAGCGAGCAGTACTTC. Its protein product is CASSLGLASEQYF.

At least ten counts were recorded for this clonotype. V gene TRBV12-3 or TRBV12-4 combines with J gene TRBJ2-1; 10 bases line up with TRBD2. V lost 5 bases and J lost 8; bases outside the gene matches: 9. This CDR3 is 15 amino acids long. Written as DNA, the CDR3 is TGTGCCAGCAGTCCCCCTAGCGGGAGAAGCGATGAGCAGTTCTTC. It encodes CASSPPSGRSDEQFF.

This sequence joins TRBV15 and TRBJ2-7; no clear D. The CDR3 is 15 amino acids. The V gene's germline CDR1 is LNHNV and CDR2 YYDKDF (reference sequence). Trimming took off 1 base at V and 4 bases at J, with 14 bases between the two ends. The DNA for the CDR3 is TGTGCCACCAGCAGAGTTGTCGCCGACTGGTACGAGCAGTACTTC. It codes for CATSRVVADWYEQYF. Together with reference TRBV15 and TRBJ2-7, the CDR3 gives the full variable domain: DAMVIQNPRYQVTQFGKPVTLSCSQTLNHNVMYWYQQKSSQAPKLLFHYYDKDFNNEADTPDNFQSRRPNTSFCFLDIRSPGLGDTAMYLCATSRVVADWYEQYFGPGTRLTVT.

The chain uses TRBV3-1 and TRBJ2-1; D not certain. Trimming pared 4 bases from V and 0 bases from J, leaving 13 bases between. CDR1 is LGHDT, CDR2 YNNKEL, per germline (reference sequence). CDR3 length equals 16 residues. In DNA, the CDR3 is TGTGCCAGCAGCCCCGAAAGGGTGTTCTCCTACAATGAGCAGTTCTTC. It translates to CASSPERVFSYNEQFF.